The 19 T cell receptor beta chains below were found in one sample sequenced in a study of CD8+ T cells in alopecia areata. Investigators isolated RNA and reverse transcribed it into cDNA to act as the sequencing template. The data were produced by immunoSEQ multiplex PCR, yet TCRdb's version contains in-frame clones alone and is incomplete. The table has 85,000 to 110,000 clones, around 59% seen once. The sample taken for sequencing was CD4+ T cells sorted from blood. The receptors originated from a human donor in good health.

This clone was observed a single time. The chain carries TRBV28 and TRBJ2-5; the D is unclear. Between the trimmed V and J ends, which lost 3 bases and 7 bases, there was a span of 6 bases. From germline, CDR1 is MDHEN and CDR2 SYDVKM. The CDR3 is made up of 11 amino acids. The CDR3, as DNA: TGTGCCAGCAGTTTGTTGGGGACCCAGTACTTC. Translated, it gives CASSLLGTQYF. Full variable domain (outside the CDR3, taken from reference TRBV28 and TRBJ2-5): DVKVTQSSRYLVKRTGEKVFLECVQDMDHENMFWYRQDPGLGLRLIYFSYDVKMKEKGDIPEGYSVSREKKERFSLILESASTNQTSMYLCASSLLGTQYFGPGTRLLVL.

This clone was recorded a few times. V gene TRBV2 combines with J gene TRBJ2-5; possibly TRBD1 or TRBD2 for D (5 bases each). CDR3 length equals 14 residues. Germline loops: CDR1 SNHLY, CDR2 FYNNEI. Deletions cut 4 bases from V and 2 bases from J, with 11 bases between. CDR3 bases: TGTGCCAGCAGTGCGGGACCATATCAAGAGACCCAGTACTTC. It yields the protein CASSAGPYQETQYF.

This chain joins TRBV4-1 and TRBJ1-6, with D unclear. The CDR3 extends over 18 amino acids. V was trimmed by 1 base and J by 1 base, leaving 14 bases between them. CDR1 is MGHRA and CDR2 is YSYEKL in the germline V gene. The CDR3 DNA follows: TGCGCCAGCAGCCAAGCCCTGCCTCGGGAATCCTATAATTCACCCCTCCACTTT. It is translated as CASSQALPRESYNSPLHF.

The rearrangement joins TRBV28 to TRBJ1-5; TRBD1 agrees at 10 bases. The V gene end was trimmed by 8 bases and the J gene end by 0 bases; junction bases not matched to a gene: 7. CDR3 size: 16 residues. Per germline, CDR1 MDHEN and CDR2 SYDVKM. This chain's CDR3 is CASGTTGGDSNQPQHF. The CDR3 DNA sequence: TGTGCCAGCGGCACGACAGGGGGCGATAGCAATCAGCCCCAGCATTTT.

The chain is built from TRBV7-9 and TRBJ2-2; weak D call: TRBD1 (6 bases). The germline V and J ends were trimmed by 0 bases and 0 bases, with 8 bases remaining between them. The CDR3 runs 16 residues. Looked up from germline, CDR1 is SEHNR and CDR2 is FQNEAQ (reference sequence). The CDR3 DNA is TGTGCCAGCAGCTTAGCGGGGGCCGCGAACACCGGGGAGCTGTTTTTT. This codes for CASSLAGAANTGELFF.

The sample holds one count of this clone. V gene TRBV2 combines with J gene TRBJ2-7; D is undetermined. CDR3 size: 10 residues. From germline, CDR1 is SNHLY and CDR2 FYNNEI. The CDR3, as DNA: TGTGCATCAAGAGGCTACGAGCAGTACTTC. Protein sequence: CASRGYEQYF.

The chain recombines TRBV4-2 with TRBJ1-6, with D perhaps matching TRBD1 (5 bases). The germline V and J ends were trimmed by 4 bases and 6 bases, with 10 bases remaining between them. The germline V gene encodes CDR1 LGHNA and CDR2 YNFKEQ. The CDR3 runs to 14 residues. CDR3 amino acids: CASSRGDGNSPLHF. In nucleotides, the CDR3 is TGTGCCAGCAGCCGGGGGGATGGTAATTCACCCCTCCACTTT.

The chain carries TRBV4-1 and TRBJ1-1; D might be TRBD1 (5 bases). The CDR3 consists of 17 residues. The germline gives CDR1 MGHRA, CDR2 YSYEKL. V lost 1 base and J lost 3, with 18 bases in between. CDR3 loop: CASSQAFPGPKYTEAFF. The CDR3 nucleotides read TGCGCCAGCAGCCAAGCCTTTCCGGGACCGAAGTACACTGAAGCTTTCTTT.

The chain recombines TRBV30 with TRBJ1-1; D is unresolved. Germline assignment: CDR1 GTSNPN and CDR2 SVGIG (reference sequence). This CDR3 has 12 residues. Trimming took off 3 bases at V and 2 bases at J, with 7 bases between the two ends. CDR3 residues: CAWRGDNTEAFF. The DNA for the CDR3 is TGTGCCTGGAGGGGAGACAACACTGAAGCTTTCTTT.

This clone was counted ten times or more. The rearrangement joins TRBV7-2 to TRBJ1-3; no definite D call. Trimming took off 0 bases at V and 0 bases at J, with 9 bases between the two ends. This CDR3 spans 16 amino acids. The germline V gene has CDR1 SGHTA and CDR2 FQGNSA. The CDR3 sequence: CASSLAVGLSGNTIYF. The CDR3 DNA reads TGTGCCAGCAGCTTAGCGGTGGGCCTCTCTGGAAACACCATATATTTT.

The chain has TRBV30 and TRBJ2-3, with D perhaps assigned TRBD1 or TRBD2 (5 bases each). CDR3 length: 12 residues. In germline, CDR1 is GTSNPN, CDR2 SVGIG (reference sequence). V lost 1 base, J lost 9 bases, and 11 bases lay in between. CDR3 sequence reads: CAWSGDRGTQYF. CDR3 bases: TGTGCCTGGAGTGGGGATCGGGGCACGCAGTATTTT.

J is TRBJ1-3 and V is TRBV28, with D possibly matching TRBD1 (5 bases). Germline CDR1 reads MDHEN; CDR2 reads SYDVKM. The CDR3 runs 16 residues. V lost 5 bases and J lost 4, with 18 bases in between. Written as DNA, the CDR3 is TGTGCCAGCAGTCCCCTAGAGGGGCTTACCGGAAACACCATATATTTT. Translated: CASSPLEGLTGNTIYF.

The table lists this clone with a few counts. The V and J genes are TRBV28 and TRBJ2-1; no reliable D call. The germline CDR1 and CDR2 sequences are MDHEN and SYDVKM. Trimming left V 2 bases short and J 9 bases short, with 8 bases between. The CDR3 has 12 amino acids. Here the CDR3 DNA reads TGTGCCAGCAGTTTACAGTCACCTGAGCAGTTCTTC. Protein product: CASSLQSPEQFF. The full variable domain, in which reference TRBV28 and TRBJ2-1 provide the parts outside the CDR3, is DVKVTQSSRYLVKRTGEKVFLECVQDMDHENMFWYRQDPGLGLRLIYFSYDVKMKEKGDIPEGYSVSREKKERFSLILESASTNQTSMYLCASSLQSPEQFFGPGTRLTVL.

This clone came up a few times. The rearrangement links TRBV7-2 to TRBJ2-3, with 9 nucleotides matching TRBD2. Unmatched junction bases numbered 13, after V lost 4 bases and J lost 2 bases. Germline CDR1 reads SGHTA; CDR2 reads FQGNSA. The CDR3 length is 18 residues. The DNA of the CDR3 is TGTGCCAGCAGCTCTCCACGGGCGGGACTAGCAGTCACAGATACGCAGTATTTT. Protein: CASSSPRAGLAVTDTQYF.

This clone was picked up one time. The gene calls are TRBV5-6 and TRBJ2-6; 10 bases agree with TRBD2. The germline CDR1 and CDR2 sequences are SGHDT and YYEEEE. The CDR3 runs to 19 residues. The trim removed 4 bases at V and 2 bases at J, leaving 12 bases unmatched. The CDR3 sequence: CASSLPPGLALAGANVLTF. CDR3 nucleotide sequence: TGTGCCAGCAGCCTACCCCCGGGACTAGCGTTAGCTGGGGCCAACGTCCTGACTTTC. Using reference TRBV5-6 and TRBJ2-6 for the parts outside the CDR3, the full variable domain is DAGVTQSPTHLIKTRGQQVTLRCSPKSGHDTVSWYQQALGQGPQFIFQYYEEEERQRGNFPDRFSGHQFPNYSSELNVNALLLGDSALYLCASSLPPGLALAGANVLTFGAGSRLTVL.

Here the CDR3 reads CASSSWGQNTEAFF. CDR3 sequence (DNA): TGTGCCAGCAGTTCATGGGGACAGAACACTGAAGCTTTCTTT. This chain joins TRBV27 and TRBJ1-1; weak D call: TRBD1 (6 bases). CDR1 is MNHEY and CDR2 is SMNVEV in the germline V gene (reference sequence). Trimming stripped 4 bases from V and 1 base from J, with 10 bases between. The CDR3 sequence is 14 residues long.

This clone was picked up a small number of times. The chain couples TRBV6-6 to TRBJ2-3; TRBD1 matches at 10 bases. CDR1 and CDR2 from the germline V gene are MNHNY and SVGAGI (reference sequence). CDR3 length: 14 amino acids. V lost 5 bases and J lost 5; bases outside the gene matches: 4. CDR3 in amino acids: CASSGDRGQDTQYF. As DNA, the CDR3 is TGTGCCAGCAGTGGTGACAGGGGGCAAGATACGCAGTATTTT.

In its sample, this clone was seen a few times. The CDR3 is CASSLDEKRLPLHF. Here the CDR3 DNA reads TGTGCCAGCAGCTTGGACGAGAAGCGTTTGCCCCTCCACTTT. The chain couples TRBV5-6 to TRBJ1-6; no definite D call. Germline V gives CDR1 SGHDT, CDR2 YYEEEE. V was shortened by 0 bases and J by 13 bases, with 14 bases between the two germline ends. The CDR3 is made up of 14 amino acids.

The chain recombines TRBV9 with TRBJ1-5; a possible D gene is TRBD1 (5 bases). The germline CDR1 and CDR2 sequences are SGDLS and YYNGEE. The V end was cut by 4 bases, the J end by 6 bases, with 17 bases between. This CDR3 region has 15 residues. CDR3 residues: CASSQGTLGSQPQHF. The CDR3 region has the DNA TGTGCCAGCAGCCAAGGGACCCTCGGAAGTCAGCCCCAGCATTTT.